The rows below give T cell receptor beta chains drawn from one sample of a study of cytomegalovirus exposure and HLA in healthy donors. Data came from immunoSEQ multiplex PCR; TCRdb stores just in-frame clones and leaves some out. The sample records some 130,000 clones, more than 70% being singletons. Sequencing used PBMCs. Every receptor here comes from a woman under 40 in good health and CMV-seropositive. Both conserved end residues are part of each CDR3. A D gene is named only where the DNA matches it firmly.

d_call: NA
v_call: TRBV2
j_call: TRBJ2-7
cdr3_nt: TGTGCCAGCATTATGGACAGTTCTTCCTACGAGCAGTACTTC
cdr3_aa: CASIMDSSSYEQYF

d_call: TRBD2
v_call: TRBV28
j_call: TRBJ2-7
cdr3_nt: TGTGCCAGCAGGACTAGCGGGGGCTACGAGCAGTACTTC
cdr3_aa: CASRTSGGYEQYF

d_call: TRBD1
v_call: TRBV30
j_call: TRBJ2-1
cdr3_nt: TGTGCCTGGAATAAAGGGACAGGGACCTACAATGAGCAGTTCTTC
cdr3_aa: CAWNKGTGTYNEQFF

d_call: TRBD2
v_call: TRBV2
j_call: TRBJ2-3
cdr3_nt: TGTGCCAGCACGGGGACTAGTAACGGAGATACGCAGTATTTT
cdr3_aa: CASTGTSNGDTQYF

d_call: TRBD2
v_call: TRBV7-3
j_call: TRBJ2-7
cdr3_nt: TGTGCCAGCAGCTTAATCTTTGGACTAGCGGTCTCCTACGAGCAGTACTTC
cdr3_aa: CASSLIFGLAVSYEQYF

d_call: TRBD1
v_call: TRBV18
j_call: TRBJ2-7
cdr3_nt: TGTGCCAGCTCACCCGGACAGGGGGTAGTCTACGAGCAGTACTTC
cdr3_aa: CASSPGQGVVYEQYF

d_call: NA
v_call: TRBV5-6
j_call: TRBJ1-5
cdr3_nt: TGTGCCAGCAGCTTGGAGGGGGGGTCGGGCAATCAGCCCCAGCATTTT
cdr3_aa: CASSLEGGSGNQPQHF

d_call: TRBD2
v_call: TRBV5-1
j_call: TRBJ2-3
cdr3_nt: TGCGCCAGCAGCTTGACTAGCGGGGGAACCACAGATACGCAGTATTTT
cdr3_aa: CASSLTSGGTTDTQYF

d_call: NA
v_call: TRBV20-1
j_call: TRBJ2-1
cdr3_nt: TGCAGTGCACAGGCCTACAATGAGCAGTTCTTC
cdr3_aa: CSAQAYNEQFF

d_call: NA
v_call: TRBV6-1
j_call: TRBJ1-2
cdr3_nt: TGTGCCAGCAGGCGGACAGTAGGAGGCTACACCTTC
cdr3_aa: CASRRTVGGYTF

d_call: TRBD2
v_call: TRBV28
j_call: TRBJ2-7
cdr3_nt: TGTGCCAGCAGAACCTATAGCGGGAGGGCCTCGTACGAGCAGTACTTC
cdr3_aa: CASRTYSGRASYEQYF